This TCR beta chain was observed in a study of T cells in Graves' hyperthyroidism and ophthalmopathy. Broader study findings: Progression to ophthalmopathy was predicted a median of 6.5 months early.

Authors of the study amplified TCR beta CDR3 regions from RNA transcripts. The study used the HTBI primer set for a first-round RT-PCR of the TCR CDR3. TCRdb passed the multiplex PCR reads through MiXCR, listing each CDR3 protein once. The sample yields around 110,000 distinct CDR3 sequences, about 16% seen once. A remark on this clonotype: Antigen: not known.

Stable disease denoted Graves' hyperthyroidism without ophthalmopathy progression within 18 months. Lactation, pregnancy, other autoimmune disease or uncontrolled infection led to exclusion of patients. Trimming shortened V by 1 base and J by 5 bases, and 8 bases separated the two germline ends. The CDR3 totals 13 residues. The germline V gene has CDR1 SGHAT and CDR2 FQNNGV. This receptor was taken from a woman aged 45-59 years with Graves' hyperthyroidism. Sample: blood. This chain links TRBV11-2 with TRBJ1-1; D remains ambiguous. The CDR3 region is CASSLGVQTEAFF. The CDR3 DNA sequence: TGTGCCAGCAGCTTAGGGGTCCAAACTGAAGCTTTCTTT.